The 28 T cell receptor beta chains given below trace back to one sample, sequenced in a study of PD-1 blockade in classical Hodgkin lymphoma (TCRdb year 2020). Sample time point, as interpreted from the label and publication: cycle 2 day 1 (C2D1) of nivolumab. Every trial patient had relapsed following autologous stem cell transplantation, and prior brentuximab vedotin exposure was what differed among cohorts A, B and C. Libraries were made using the immunoSEQ multiplex PCR assay. TCRdb stores this immuneACCESS table with in-frame sequences only. Part of the clones is absent; in the studies checked, under half of the shortfall reflects unresolved V genes, and no reason is known for the rest. The sample has some 30,000 clones on record, approximately 70% of them singletons. 13% to 15% of the sample belongs to the ten largest clones. The sample consisted of peripheral blood mononuclear cells (PBMCs), taken before the second cycle of nivolumab. All receptors derive from a human donor with classical Hodgkin lymphoma.

V gene TRBV29-1 combines with J gene TRBJ2-3, with D maybe TRBD1 (5 bases). This CDR3 has 10 residues. Germline V CDR1 and CDR2: SQVTM, ANQGSEA. Trimming took off 6 bases at V and 9 bases at J, with 10 bases between the two ends. CDR3 region: CSVLDITQYF. CDR3 DNA sequence: TGCAGCGTCCTGGACATCACGCAGTATTTT.

This chain links TRBV18 with TRBJ1-1, with a weak D call TRBD1 (5 bases). The CDR3 has 15 residues. The germline V and J ends were trimmed by 5 bases and 0 bases, with 13 bases remaining between them. The V gene's germline CDR1 is KGHSH and CDR2 LQKENI. The CDR3 spells CASSERQLMNTEAFF. CDR3 nucleotide sequence: TGTGCCAGCTCAGAGCGACAGCTAATGAACACTGAAGCTTTCTTT.

In its sample, this clone was seen once. The chain couples TRBV27 to TRBJ2-7, with TRBD2 identical over 7 bases. Germline V CDR1 and CDR2: MNHEY, SMNVEV (reference sequence). V was clipped by 4 bases and J by 4 bases; unmatched bases: 10. This CDR3 has 15 amino acids. The CDR3 spells CASSWFGGGGYEQYF. For the CDR3, the DNA is TGTGCCAGCAGTTGGTTCGGAGGCGGGGGTTACGAGCAGTACTTC.

This chain links TRBV4-1 with TRBJ1-4; tentatively, D is TRBD1 (6 bases). The CDR3 runs 15 residues. V was shortened by 1 base and J by 8 bases, with 14 bases between the two germline ends. Germline-derived CDR1 and CDR2 are MGHRA and YSYEKL. Written as DNA, the CDR3 is TGCGCCAGCAGCCAAGGAGTGGGGACAAGCGAAAAACTGTTTTTT. This encodes CASSQGVGTSEKLFF.

The chain links TRBV21-1 to TRBJ2-1. TRBV21-1 is assigned pseudogene status. This CDR3 contains 18 residues. CDR3 region: CASSKRGDAGCSYNEQFF. The CDR3 coding sequence is TGTGCCAGCAGCAAAAGGGGGGATGCAGGGTGCTCCTACAATGAGCAGTTCTTC.

This chain uses TRBV19 with TRBJ2-5; TRBD2 matches at 7 bases. The CDR3 runs to 15 residues. The V gene end was trimmed by 4 bases and the J gene end by 7 bases; junction bases not matched to a gene: 12. Germline lookup yields CDR1 LNHDA and CDR2 SQIVND (reference sequence). CDR3 protein: CASSTDRTRGGTQYF. The CDR3 coding sequence is TGTGCCAGTAGTACCGACCGGACTAGGGGAGGGACCCAGTACTTC.

The chain links TRBV19 to TRBJ1-1; 8 nucleotides align to TRBD1. The CDR3 is 16 amino acids. J lost 4 bases, V lost 5 bases, and 12 bases had no gene match. From germline, CDR1 is LNHDA and CDR2 SQIVND (reference sequence). The CDR3 DNA reads as TGTGCCAGTAGTTTGGGAATGACAGGGGAGGGCACTGAAGCTTTCTTT. It translates to CASSLGMTGEGTEAFF.

In this sample, this clone turned up once. The V gene is TRBV27, the J gene TRBJ1-5; 9 nucleotides match TRBD1. Germline values: CDR1 MNHEY, CDR2 SMNVEV (reference sequence). This CDR3 is 15 amino acids long. V shed 4 bases, J shed 7 bases, and the junction held 8 bases outside the gene matches. The CDR3 region is CASSSEQGAPQPQHF. The CDR3 DNA reads TGTGCCAGCAGTTCAGAACAGGGGGCGCCGCAGCCCCAGCATTTT.

The rearrangement links TRBV6-6 to TRBJ1-1; D remains unclear. The V gene's germline CDR1 is MNHNY and CDR2 SVGAGI (reference sequence). Trimming removed 0 bases at V and 11 bases at J, with 10 bases between. This CDR3 comprises 12 residues. CDR3 sequence: CASSYSVARAFF. In nucleotides, the CDR3 is TGTGCCAGCAGTTACTCGGTGGCCCGGGCTTTCTTT.

The chain joins TRBV10-3 to TRBJ2-5; 9 nucleotides match TRBD1. The CDR3 contains 15 residues. J was trimmed by 7 bases and V by 5 bases; bases with no gene match: 11. From germline, CDR1 is ENHRY and CDR2 SYGVKD. The CDR3 loop reads CAISRTGVTVRTQYF. CDR3 coding DNA: TGTGCCATCAGTAGGACAGGGGTCACCGTTAGGACCCAGTACTTC.

This clone was observed a few times. The chain carries TRBV28 and TRBJ1-1; 7 bases line up with TRBD1. The germline V gene has CDR1 MDHEN and CDR2 SYDVKM. This CDR3 is 17 amino acids long. V shed 7 bases, J shed 0 bases, and the junction held 14 bases outside the gene matches. CDR3 residues: CASTSWGYRGLNTEAFF. In nucleotides, the CDR3 is TGTGCCAGCACTTCGTGGGGATACAGGGGCCTGAACACTGAAGCTTTCTTT.

This chain uses TRBV30 with TRBJ1-6, with D tentatively TRBD1 (6 bases). The germline V gene has CDR1 GTSNPN and CDR2 SVGIG (reference sequence). This CDR3 spans 14 amino acids. Trimming left V 1 base short and J 9 bases short, with 13 bases between. In DNA form, the CDR3 reads TGTGCCTGGAGTGAAACAGGGACTGGTTCACCCCTCCACTTT. Translation: CAWSETGTGSPLHF. Based on the CDR3 plus reference TRBV30 and TRBJ1-6, the full variable domain is SQTIHQWPATLVQPVGSPLSLECTVEGTSNPNLYWYRQAAGRGLQLLFYSVGIGQISSEVPQNLSASRPQDRQFILSSKKLLLSDSGFYLCAWSETGTGSPLHFGNGTRLTVT.

This chain uses TRBV5-1 with TRBJ1-4, with D perhaps TRBD1 (5 bases). The V end lost 3 bases, the J end lost 6 bases, and 12 bases lay between the germline ends. Per the germline V gene, CDR1 is SGHRS and CDR2 is YFSETQ. The CDR3 has 14 amino acids. CDR3 sequence (DNA): TGCGCCAGCAGCTCAGGCAGGGCTGATGAAAAACTGTTTTTT. Its protein product is CASSSGRADEKLFF.

V usage is TRBV7-2 and J usage is TRBJ2-7; D remains ambiguous. Germline-derived CDR1 and CDR2 are SGHTA and FQGNSA. This CDR3 spans 12 amino acids. V was trimmed by 5 bases and J by 2 bases, leaving 7 bases between them. CDR3 DNA sequence: TGTGCCAGCAGCCCAACAGCCTACGAGCAGTACTTC. Amino acids: CASSPTAYEQYF.

The rearrangement joins TRBV18 to TRBJ2-2, with 9 bases that match TRBD1. V lost 3 bases, J lost 3 bases, and 5 bases stayed unmatched. The CDR3 runs 16 residues. The germline V gene encodes CDR1 KGHSH and CDR2 LQKENI. This chain's CDR3 is CASSPYRGPDTGELFF. CDR3 bases: TGTGCCAGCTCACCCTACAGGGGGCCGGACACCGGGGAGCTGTTTTTT. Looking up the rest from reference TRBV18 and TRBJ2-2 gives the full variable domain: NAGVMQNPRHLVRRRGQEARLRCSPMKGHSHVYWYRQLPEEGLKFMVYLQKENIIDESGMPKERFSAEFPKEGPSILRIQQVVRGDSAAYFCASSPYRGPDTGELFFGEGSRLTVL.

This clone counts as medium-sized (0.01 to 0.1%). The V and J genes are TRBV10-1 and TRBJ1-6; tentatively, D is TRBD1 (6 bases). Germline V gene sequence: CDR1 WNHNN, CDR2 SYGVQD (reference sequence). V was pared by 7 bases and J by 9 bases, with 22 bases between. CDR3 length equals 16 residues. The CDR3 is CASKIDPGQPLSPLHF. The DNA for the CDR3 is TGCGCCAGCAAGATTGACCCGGGACAACCCCTTTCACCCCTCCACTTT.

This chain links TRBV4-1 with TRBJ2-3; the D gene is possibly TRBD1 (5 bases). CDR3 size: 18 residues. In germline, CDR1 is MGHRA, CDR2 YSYEKL. Trimming took off 0 bases at V and 1 base at J, with 17 bases between the two ends. The CDR3 spells CASSQDPQADGGTDTQYF. The DNA of the CDR3 is TGCGCCAGCAGCCAAGACCCACAGGCGGACGGAGGCACAGATACGCAGTATTTT.

The chain is built from TRBV25-1 and TRBJ1-4; possibly TRBD1 for D (5 bases). The CDR3 runs to 15 residues. The germline V gene has CDR1 MGHDK and CDR2 SYGVNS. V was pared by 2 bases and J by 7 bases, with 14 bases between. As DNA, the CDR3 is TGTGCCAGCAGTGAAATGAACCGGGGGAGTGAAAAACTGTTTTTT. Protein sequence: CASSEMNRGSEKLFF.

This clone came up a few times. The chain combines TRBV19 with TRBJ1-1; no reliable D call. Between the trimmed V and J ends, which lost 4 bases and 0 bases, there was a span of 12 bases. CDR3 size: 15 residues. Per the germline V gene, CDR1 is LNHDA and CDR2 is SQIVND (reference sequence). The DNA for the CDR3 is TGTGCCAGTAGTACGAGGACCGGTATGAACACTGAAGCTTTCTTT. Protein product: CASSTRTGMNTEAFF.

V and J are TRBV28 and TRBJ2-2, with 7 bases that match TRBD1. CDR3 length equals 15 residues. In germline, CDR1 is MDHEN, CDR2 SYDVKM. The V and J ends lost 7 bases and 4 bases, in that order; junction bases with no gene match: 9. For the CDR3, the DNA is TGTGCCAGCAATCCTGACAGGGCGGGCACCGGGGAGCTGTTTTTT. Residues: CASNPDRAGTGELFF.

This rearrangement joins TRBV4-1 to TRBJ1-4; unclear D gene. This CDR3 has 16 amino acids. The germline V gene has CDR1 MGHRA and CDR2 YSYEKL. The V end was cut by 0 bases, the J end by 3 bases, with 11 bases between. CDR3 protein: CASSQEFRYPNEKLFF. CDR3 DNA sequence: TGCGCCAGCAGCCAAGAGTTCAGGTACCCTAATGAAAAACTGTTTTTT.

The chain links TRBV6-1 to TRBJ1-1; D is undetermined. The V and J ends lost 8 bases and 2 bases respectively, with 15 bases between them. Germline-derived CDR1 and CDR2 are MNHNS and SASEGT. The CDR3 has 14 amino acids. CDR3 nucleotides: TGTGCCAGCCTAACAATCAGTTTCAACACTGAAGCTTTCTTT. Protein product: CASLTISFNTEAFF.

The V call is TRBV28, the J call TRBJ1-1; the D gene is possibly TRBD1 (5 bases). CDR1 and CDR2 from the germline V gene are MDHEN and SYDVKM. Trimming stripped 8 bases from V and 1 base from J, with 14 bases between. The CDR3 spans 14 residues. CDR3 bases: TGTGCCAGCCGCACAGGCGATCAGAACACTGAAGCTTTCTTT. It yields the protein CASRTGDQNTEAFF.

The chain has TRBV9 and TRBJ2-1; 9 bases map to TRBD1. V lost 4 bases, J lost 3 bases, and 8 bases stayed unmatched. There are 16 residues in the CDR3. In germline, CDR1 is SGDLS, CDR2 YYNGEE. CDR3 amino acids: CASSSIPGQGYNEQFF. The CDR3 nucleotides read TGTGCCAGCAGCTCTATCCCGGGACAGGGCTACAATGAGCAGTTCTTC.

V usage is TRBV6-5 and J usage is TRBJ2-1, with 7 bases lining up with TRBD1. CDR1 and CDR2 (germline): MNHEY, SVGAGI. With 3 bases clipped from V and 5 bases from J, the junction kept 10 bases outside the gene matches. The CDR3 sequence is 16 residues long. The CDR3 sequence: CASSYEGGRANNEQFF. The CDR3 nucleotides are TGTGCCAGCAGTTATGAAGGGGGCCGAGCGAACAATGAGCAGTTCTTC.

The V call is TRBV2, the J call TRBJ1-1; perhaps TRBD1 as D (5 bases). CDR3 length equals 10 residues. The V gene lost 6 bases and the J gene lost 11 bases, with 10 bases spanning the gap. Germline-derived CDR1 and CDR2 are SNHLY and FYNNEI. The CDR3: CASRDTRAFF. The CDR3, as DNA: TGTGCCAGCAGGGACACCCGCGCTTTCTTT.

The chain is built from TRBV12-2 and TRBJ1-1. TRBV12-2 is deemed a pseudogene. The CDR3 consists of 14 residues. In DNA, the CDR3 is TGTGCAAGTCGCTCAGGGAGGAGGTACACTGAAGCTTTCTTT. This encodes CASRSGRRYTEAFF.

J is TRBJ2-2 and V is TRBV6-4; TRBD2 aligns across 10 bases. This CDR3 has 15 residues. CDR1 is MRHNA, CDR2 SNTAGT, per germline. Trimming at V came to 0 bases and at J to 6 bases, leaving 1 base not matched to a gene. The CDR3 loop is CASSDSSGGPGELFF. CDR3 sequence (DNA): TGTGCCAGCAGTGACTCTAGCGGGGGGCCCGGGGAGCTGTTTTTT.